This T cell receptor (beta chain) was recorded in a study of CD8 T cells in ankylosing spondylitis (dated by TCRdb to the late 2010s). Some background on the complete study: T cell receptor beta repertoires were profiled in healthy donors and ankylosing spondylitis patients so that disease-linked TCR variants could be found. Peripheral blood samples were taken, and synovial fluid was additionally collected from ankylosing spondylitis patients. In total, the full study cohort was made up of some 110 healthy donors and approximately 27 ankylosing spondylitis patients. Points the paper makes about the study in general: Some motif variants had previously been reported in the synovial fluid and blood of reactive arthritis patients, which suggests shared mechanisms of disease initiation. A CD8+ phenotype was shown by the disease-linked clones, which were found at relatively low frequencies in peripheral blood. A TCR beta motif of fewer than 10 highly homologous amino acid variants appeared characteristic of blood from ankylosing spondylitis patients. According to the report, matched synovial fluid samples from ankylosing spondylitis patients were significantly enriched for the disease-linked clones.

CDR1 and CDR2 were assigned from the germline V gene as SGHRS and YFSETQ. Deletion took 4 bases off V and 0 bases off J, with a span of 19 bases between the germline ends. There are 17 amino acids in the CDR3, from cysteine to phenylalanine inclusive. The read is trimmed to its CDR3 DNA, 51 bases read in frame from base 1. In this sample, this clonotype turned up a few times. This clone's antigen is unknown. No quality values exist for individual bases; no much larger clone is one base distant. For each ankylosing spondylitis patient, the synovial fluid sample was matched to a blood sample from that same patient. The sequencer was an Illumina HiSeq 2500. TCR beta libraries were prepared by quantitative 5'-RACE with molecular barcodes. Per the authors' processing: A new computational method based on a probabilistic model of VDJ rearrangement was used to identify disease-linked TCR variants. TCRdb reanalyzed the raw reads on its own, using fastp at Q25 for trimming and MiXCR for clone calling, and kept in-frame beta chains. Each entry merges the rows of one CDR3 protein and shows their most common DNA and genes. For this entry, the V and J calls and clone size follow TCRdb and not the study's own pipeline. This sample gives about 140,000 distinct CDR3 sequences in total; 25% to 35% of them show up just once. Of the sample, around 6.2% is held by the ten largest clones.

The TCR sequence derives from a male donor with ankylosing spondylitis. What was sequenced was synovial fluid, either unsorted or a sorted T cell fraction (not recorded which). The chain uses TRBV5-1 and TRBJ2-5; tentative D gene TRBD1, with 5 bases matching. The DNA sequence is given as TGCGCCAGCAGCCCCTTCGGCCCAGGGCAGTACCAAGAGACCCAGTACTTC. This translates into CASSPFGPGQYQETQYF.